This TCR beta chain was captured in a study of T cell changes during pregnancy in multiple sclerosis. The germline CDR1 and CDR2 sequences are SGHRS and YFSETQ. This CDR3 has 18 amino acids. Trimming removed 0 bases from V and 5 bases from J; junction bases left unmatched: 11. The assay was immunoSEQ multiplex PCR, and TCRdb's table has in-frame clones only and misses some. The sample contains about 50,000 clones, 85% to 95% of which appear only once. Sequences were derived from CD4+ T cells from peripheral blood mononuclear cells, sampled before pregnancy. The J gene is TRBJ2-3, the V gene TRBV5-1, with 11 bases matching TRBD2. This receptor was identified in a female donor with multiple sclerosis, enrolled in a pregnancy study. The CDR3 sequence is CASSLVLAGGGSRDTQYF. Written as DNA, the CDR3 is TGCGCCAGCAGCTTGGTTCTAGCGGGAGGTGGTTCTCGAGATACGCAGTATTTT. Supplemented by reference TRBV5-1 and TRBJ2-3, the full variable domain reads KAGVTQTPRYLIKTRGQQVTLSCSPISGHRSVSWYQQTPGQGLQFLFEYFSETQRNKGNFPGRFSGRQFSNSRSEMNVSTLELGDSALYLCASSLVLAGGGSRDTQYFGPGTRLTVL.